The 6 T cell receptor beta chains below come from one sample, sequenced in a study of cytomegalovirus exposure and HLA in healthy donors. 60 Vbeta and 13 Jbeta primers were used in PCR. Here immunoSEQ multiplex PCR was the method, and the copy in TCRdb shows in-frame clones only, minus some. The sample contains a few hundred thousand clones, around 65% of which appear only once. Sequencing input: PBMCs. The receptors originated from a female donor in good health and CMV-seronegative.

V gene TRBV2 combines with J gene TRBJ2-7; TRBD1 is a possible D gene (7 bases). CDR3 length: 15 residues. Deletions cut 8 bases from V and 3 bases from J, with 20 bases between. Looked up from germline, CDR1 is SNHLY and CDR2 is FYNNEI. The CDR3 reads CASRLAPGGSYEQYF. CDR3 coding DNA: TGTGCCAGCCGTTTAGCCCCAGGGGGGAGCTACGAGCAGTACTTC. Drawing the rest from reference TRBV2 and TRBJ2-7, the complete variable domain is EPEVTQTPSHQVTQMGQEVILRCVPISNHLYFYWYRQILGQKVEFLVSFYNNEISEKSEIFDDQFSVERPDGSNFTLKIRSTKLEDSAMYFCASRLAPGGSYEQYFGPGTRLTVT.

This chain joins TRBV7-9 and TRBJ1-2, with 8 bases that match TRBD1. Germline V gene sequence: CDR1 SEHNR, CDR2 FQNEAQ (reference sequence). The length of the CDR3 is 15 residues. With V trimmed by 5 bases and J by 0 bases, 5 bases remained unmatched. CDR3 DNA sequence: TGTGCCAGCAGCCCCCAGGGGGCGCCTAACTATGGCTACACCTTC. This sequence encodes CASSPQGAPNYGYTF.

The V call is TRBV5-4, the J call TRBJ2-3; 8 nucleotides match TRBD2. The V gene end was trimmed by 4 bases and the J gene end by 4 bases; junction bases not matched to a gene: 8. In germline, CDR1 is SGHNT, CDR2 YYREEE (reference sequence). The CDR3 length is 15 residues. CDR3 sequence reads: CASSLPGLGADTQYF. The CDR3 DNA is TGTGCCAGCAGCCTCCCGGGACTAGGGGCAGATACGCAGTATTTT.

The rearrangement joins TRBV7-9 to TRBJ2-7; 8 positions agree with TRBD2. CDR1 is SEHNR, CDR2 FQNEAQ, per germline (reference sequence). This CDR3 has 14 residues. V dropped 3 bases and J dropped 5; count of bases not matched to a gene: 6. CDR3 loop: CASSLSGRFNEQYF. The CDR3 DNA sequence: TGTGCCAGCAGCTTGAGCGGGAGATTCAACGAGCAGTACTTC.

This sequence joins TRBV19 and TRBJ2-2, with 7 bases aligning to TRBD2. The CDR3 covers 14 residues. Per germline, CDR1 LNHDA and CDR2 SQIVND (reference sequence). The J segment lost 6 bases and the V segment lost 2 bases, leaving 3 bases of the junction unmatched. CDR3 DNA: TGTGCCAGTAGTATAACGGGGGGATCCGGGGAGCTGTTTTTT. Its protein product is CASSITGGSGELFF.

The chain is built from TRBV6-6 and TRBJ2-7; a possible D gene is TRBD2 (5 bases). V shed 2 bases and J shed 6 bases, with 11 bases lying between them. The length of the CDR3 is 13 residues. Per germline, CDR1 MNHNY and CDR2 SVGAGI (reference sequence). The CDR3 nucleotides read TGTGCCAGCAGTTACCCACTAGGTCTCGAGCAGTACTTC. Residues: CASSYPLGLEQYF.